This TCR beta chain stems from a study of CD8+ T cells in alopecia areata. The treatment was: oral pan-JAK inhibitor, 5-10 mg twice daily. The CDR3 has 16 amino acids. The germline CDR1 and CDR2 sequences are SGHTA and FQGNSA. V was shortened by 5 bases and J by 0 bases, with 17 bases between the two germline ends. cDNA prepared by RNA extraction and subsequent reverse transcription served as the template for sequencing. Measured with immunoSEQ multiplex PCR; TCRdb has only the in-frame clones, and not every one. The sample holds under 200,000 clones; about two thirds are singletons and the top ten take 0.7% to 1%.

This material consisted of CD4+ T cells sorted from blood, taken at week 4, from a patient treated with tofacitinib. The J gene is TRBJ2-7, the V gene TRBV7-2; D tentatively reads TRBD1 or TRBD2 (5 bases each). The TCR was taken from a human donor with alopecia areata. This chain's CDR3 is CASSLATGPSSYEQYF. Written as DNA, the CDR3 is TGTGCCAGCAGCCTCGCCACGGGACCTAGCTCCTACGAGCAGTACTTC.